The clone carrying this T cell receptor beta chain has just a few counts. Its antigen is still unknown. TCRdb independently ran MiXCR on the 5' RACE reads; one entry per CDR3 protein. The data hold around 500,000 distinct CDR3 sequences, with approximately 15% observed a single time. This entry is derived from a study of identical twins. Study-level findings and limits: Conclusions came from cross-sectional statistical analysis, not from following the same donors. Less excess twin sharing appeared in beta out-of-frame sequences. Low generation probability was overrepresented in out-of-frame alpha sequences shared by twins.

From germline, CDR1 is SGHVS and CDR2 FQNEAQ. The CDR3 is 15 residues long. V was cut by 5 bases and J by 2 bases, with 13 bases left in between. The data also belong to a second study, concerning yellow fever vaccine responses in identical twins.

The receptor was derived from a woman aged 18-29 years in good health. This rearrangement joins TRBV7-8 to TRBJ2-1; a possible D gene is TRBD1 (6 bases). The sequenced sample consisted of CD4+ T cells sorted from blood. CDR3 amino acids: CASSVRGLTYNEQFF. Written as DNA, the CDR3 is TGTGCCAGCAGCGTCAGGGGTCTAACCTACAATGAGCAGTTCTTC.